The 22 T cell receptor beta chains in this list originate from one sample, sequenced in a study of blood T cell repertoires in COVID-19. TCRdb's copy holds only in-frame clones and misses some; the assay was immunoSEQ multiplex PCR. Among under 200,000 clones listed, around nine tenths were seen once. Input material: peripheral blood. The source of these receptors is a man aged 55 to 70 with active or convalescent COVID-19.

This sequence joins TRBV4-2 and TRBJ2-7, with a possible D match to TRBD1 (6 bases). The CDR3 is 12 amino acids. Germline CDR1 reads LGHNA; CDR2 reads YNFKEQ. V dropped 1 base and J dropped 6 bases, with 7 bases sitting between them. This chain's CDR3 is CASSQVRGEQYF. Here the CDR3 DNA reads TGTGCCAGCAGCCAAGTCAGGGGCGAGCAGTACTTC.

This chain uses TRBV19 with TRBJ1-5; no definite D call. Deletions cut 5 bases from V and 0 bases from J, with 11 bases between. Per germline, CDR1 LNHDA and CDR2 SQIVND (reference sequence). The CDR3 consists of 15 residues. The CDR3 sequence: CASSFTEYSNQPQHF. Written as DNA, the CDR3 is TGTGCCAGTAGTTTTACAGAATATAGCAATCAGCCCCAGCATTTT.

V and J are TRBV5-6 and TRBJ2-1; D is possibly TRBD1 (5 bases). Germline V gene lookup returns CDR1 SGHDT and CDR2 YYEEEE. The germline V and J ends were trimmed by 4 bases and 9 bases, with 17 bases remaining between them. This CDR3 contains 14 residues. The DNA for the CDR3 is TGTGCCAGCAGCGCCCTACTGACAGAGGCTGAGCAGTTCTTC. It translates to CASSALLTEAEQFF.

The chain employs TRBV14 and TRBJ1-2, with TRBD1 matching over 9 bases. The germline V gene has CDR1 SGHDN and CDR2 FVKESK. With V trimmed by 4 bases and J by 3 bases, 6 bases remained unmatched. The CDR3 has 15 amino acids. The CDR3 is CASSPPGQGYYGYTF. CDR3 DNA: TGTGCCAGCAGCCCTCCGGGACAGGGTTACTATGGCTACACCTTC.

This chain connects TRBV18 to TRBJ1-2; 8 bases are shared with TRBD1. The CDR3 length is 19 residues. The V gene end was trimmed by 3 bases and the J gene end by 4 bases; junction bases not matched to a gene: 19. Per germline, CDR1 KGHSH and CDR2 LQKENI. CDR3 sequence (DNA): TGTGCCAGCTCACCTACGTGGGTGGGGACAGGACAACTTCCCTATGGCTACACCTTC. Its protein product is CASSPTWVGTGQLPYGYTF.

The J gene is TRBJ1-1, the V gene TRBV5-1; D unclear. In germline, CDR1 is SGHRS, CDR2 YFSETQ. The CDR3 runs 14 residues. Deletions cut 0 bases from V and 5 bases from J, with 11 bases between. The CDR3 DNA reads TGCGCCAGCAGCTTGGTCGAGTCCGGGACTGAAGCTTTCTTT. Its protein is CASSLVESGTEAFF.

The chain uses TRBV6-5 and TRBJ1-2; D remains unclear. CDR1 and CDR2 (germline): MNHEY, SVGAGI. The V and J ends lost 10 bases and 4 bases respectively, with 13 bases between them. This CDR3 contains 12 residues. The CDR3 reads CATRRVGYGYTF. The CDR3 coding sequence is TGTGCCACCAGGAGGGTTGGCTATGGCTACACCTTC.

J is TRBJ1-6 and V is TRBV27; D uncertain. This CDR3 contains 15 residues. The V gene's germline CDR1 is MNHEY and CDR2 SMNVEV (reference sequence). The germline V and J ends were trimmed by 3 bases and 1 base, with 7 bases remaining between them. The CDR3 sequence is CASSLEGSYNSPLHF. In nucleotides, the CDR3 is TGTGCCAGCAGTTTGGAGGGATCCTATAATTCACCCCTCCACTTT.

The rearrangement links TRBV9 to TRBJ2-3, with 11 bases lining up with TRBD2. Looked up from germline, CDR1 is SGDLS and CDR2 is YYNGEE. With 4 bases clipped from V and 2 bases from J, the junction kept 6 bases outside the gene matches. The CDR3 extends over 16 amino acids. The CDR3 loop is CASSPSGGRITDTQYF. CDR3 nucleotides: TGTGCCAGCAGCCCTAGCGGGGGGCGTATCACAGATACGCAGTATTTT.

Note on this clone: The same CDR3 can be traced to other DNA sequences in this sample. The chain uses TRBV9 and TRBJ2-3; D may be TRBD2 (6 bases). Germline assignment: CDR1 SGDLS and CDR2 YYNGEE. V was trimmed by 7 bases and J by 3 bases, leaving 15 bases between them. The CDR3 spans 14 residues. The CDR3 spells CASSPGGVTDTQYF. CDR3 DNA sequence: TGTGCCAGCTCCCCTGGAGGGGTGACAGATACGCAGTATTTT.

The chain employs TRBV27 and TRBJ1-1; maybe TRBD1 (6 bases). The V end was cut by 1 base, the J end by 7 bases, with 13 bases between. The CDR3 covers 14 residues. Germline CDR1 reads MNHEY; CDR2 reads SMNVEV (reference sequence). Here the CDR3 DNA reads TGTGCCAGCAGTTTATGGGGACATCGTTTTGAAGCTTTCTTT. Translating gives CASSLWGHRFEAFF.

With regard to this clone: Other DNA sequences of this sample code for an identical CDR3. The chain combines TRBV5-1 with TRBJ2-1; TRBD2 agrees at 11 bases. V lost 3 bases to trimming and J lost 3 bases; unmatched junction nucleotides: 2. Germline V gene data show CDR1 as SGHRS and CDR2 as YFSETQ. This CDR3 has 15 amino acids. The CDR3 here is CASSSGTSGYNEQFF. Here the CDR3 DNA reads TGCGCCAGCAGCTCCGGGACTAGCGGCTACAATGAGCAGTTCTTC.

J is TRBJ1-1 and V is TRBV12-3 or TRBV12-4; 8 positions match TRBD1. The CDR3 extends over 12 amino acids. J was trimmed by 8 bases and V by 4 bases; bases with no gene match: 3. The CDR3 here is CASSYRGVEAFF. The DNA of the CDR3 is TGTGCCAGCAGTTACAGGGGGGTAGAAGCTTTCTTT.

CDR3 amino acids: CATGGNQPQHF. CDR3 DNA: TGTGCCACCGGGGGTAATCAGCCCCAGCATTTT. The rearrangement joins TRBV10-3 to TRBJ1-5, with D tentatively TRBD1 (5 bases). CDR1 is ENHRY, CDR2 SYGVKD, per germline. The V end was cut by 10 bases, the J end by 4 bases, with 8 bases between. The CDR3 is 11 amino acids.

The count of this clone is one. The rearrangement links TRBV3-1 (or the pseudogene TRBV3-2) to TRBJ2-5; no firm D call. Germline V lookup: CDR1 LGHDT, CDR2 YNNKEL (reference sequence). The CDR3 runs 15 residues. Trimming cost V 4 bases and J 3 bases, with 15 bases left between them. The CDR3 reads CASSPKTRSEETQYF. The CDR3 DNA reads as TGTGCCAGCAGCCCCAAGACACGGTCCGAAGAGACCCAGTACTTC.

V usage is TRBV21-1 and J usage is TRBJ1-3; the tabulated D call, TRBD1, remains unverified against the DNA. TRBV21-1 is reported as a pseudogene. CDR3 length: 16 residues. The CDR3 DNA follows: TGTGCCAGCAGCAAGACAGGGGGCGTAAATGGAAACACCATATATTTT. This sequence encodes CASSKTGGVNGNTIYF.

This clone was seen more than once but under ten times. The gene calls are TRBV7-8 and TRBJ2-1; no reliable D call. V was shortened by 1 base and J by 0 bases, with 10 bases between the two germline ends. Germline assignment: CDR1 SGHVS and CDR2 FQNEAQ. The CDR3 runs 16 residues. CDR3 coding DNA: TGTGCCAGCAGCTTAGTGTCATTCAGCTCCTACAATGAGCAGTTCTTC. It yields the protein CASSLVSFSSYNEQFF.

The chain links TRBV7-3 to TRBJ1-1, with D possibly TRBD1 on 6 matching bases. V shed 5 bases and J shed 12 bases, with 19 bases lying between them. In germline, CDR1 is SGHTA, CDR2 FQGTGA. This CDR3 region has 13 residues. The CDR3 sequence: CASSPHLGQRTFF. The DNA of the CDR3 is TGTGCCAGCAGCCCCCACCTTGGACAGAGGACTTTCTTT.

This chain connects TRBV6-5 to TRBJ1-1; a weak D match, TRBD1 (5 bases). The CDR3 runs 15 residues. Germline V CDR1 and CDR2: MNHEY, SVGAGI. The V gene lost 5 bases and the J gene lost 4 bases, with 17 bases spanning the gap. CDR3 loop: CASSPMGGGVTEAFF. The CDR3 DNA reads TGTGCCAGCAGTCCTATGGGTGGGGGGGTCACTGAAGCTTTCTTT.

The CDR3, as DNA: TGTGCCACCAGCAGAGAGCTAGCGGGGACAGAGACCCAGTACTTC. It specifies CATSRELAGTETQYF. J is TRBJ2-5 and V is TRBV15; TRBD2 matches 9 bases. Germline CDR1 LNHNV, CDR2 YYDKDF (reference sequence). J lost 4 bases, V lost 0 bases, and 3 bases had no gene match. This CDR3 has 15 residues.

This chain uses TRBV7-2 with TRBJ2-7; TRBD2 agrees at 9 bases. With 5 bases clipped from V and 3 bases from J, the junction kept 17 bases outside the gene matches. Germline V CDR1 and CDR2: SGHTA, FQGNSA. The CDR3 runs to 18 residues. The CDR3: CASSPRTSGGPRNYEQYF. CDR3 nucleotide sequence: TGTGCCAGCAGCCCCCGCACCAGCGGGGGGCCTAGAAACTACGAGCAGTACTTC.

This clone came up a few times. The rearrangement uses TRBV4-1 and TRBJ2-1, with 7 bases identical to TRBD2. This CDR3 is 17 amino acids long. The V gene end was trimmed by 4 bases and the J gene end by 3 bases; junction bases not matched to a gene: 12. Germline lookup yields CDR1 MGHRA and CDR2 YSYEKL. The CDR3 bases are TGCGCCAGCAGCCGCCTCAGTGGCGGGGGTTTCTACAATGAGCAGTTCTTC. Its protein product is CASSRLSGGGFYNEQFF.